This T cell receptor beta chain was profiled in a study of early stage breast cancer tumors. As for the study in general: The ER+/PR+/HER2- tumors included 7 or 8 ductal and four lobular carcinomas. Samples were sequenced at approximately 9.5-fold average coverage.

Trimming removed 5 bases at V and 2 bases at J, with 13 bases between. The CDR3 is made up of 15 amino acids. Germline CDR1 reads SGHTA; CDR2 reads FQGNSA. Study-wide findings and caveats: Bulk DNA sequencing of unsorted cells missed chain pairing and markers.

As for this clone: Its matching antigen is unknown.

Assay used: immunoSEQ multiplex PCR; TCRdb lists only in-frame clones, some missing. This sample carries 25,000 to 35,000 clones, roughly 50% of them seen once, and the ten largest clones take 7.5% to 9.5%. This clonotype was obtained from a person aged 45-60 years with breast cancer. The J gene is TRBJ2-4, the V gene TRBV7-2; D tentatively reads TRBD1 or TRBD2 (5 bases each). Material: breast tumor tissue. As DNA, the CDR3 is TGTGCCAGCAGCGGGACCCTATCGTCCAAAAACATTCAGTACTTC. Translation gives CASSGTLSSKNIQYF.